This is a list of T cell receptor beta chains from one sample in a study of identifying expanded T cells in peripheral blood. Method: immunoSEQ multiplex PCR; TCRdb's copy keeps in-frame clones and lacks some. The profile covers 75,000 to 95,000 clones, with 70% to 90% appearing a single time and roughly 4.1% taken by the ten largest. Material: blood. These receptors came from a person aged 18 to 75 in good health. CDR3s include the opening cysteine and the closing phenylalanine or tryptophan. Fields, in order: V gene, clone size, D gene, J gene, CDR3 DNA, CDR3 protein. The D gene is left open where the match is weak. Clone size is not always given. Where it is, it says once, few, many or a class for expanded clones.

>TRBV4-2|.|TRBD2|TRBJ2-1
TGTGCCAGCAGTATAGGGAGGGGAGAGGACGGTGAGCAGTTCTTC
CASSIGRGEDGEQFF
>TRBV6-4|.|.|TRBJ2-3
TGTGCCAGCAGTGACTCGACAGATACGCAGTATTTT
CASSDSTDTQYF
>TRBV30|few|.|TRBJ1-2
TGTGCCTGGAGTGTATCGGACCACTATGGCTACACCTTC
CAWSVSDHYGYTF
>TRBV7-3|.|.|TRBJ1-6
TGTGCCAGCAGCTTAACGTCCGGAGACAATTCACCCCTCCACTTT
CASSLTSGDNSPLHF
>TRBV27|.|.|TRBJ1-2
TGTGCCAGCAGCCGCGGGCAGGGCTATGGCTACACCTTC
CASSRGQGYGYTF
>TRBV7-9|.|.|TRBJ1-4
TGTGCCAGCAGCCCGACAGAGATTAATGAAAAACTGTTTTTT
CASSPTEINEKLFF
>TRBV5-1|.|.|TRBJ1-1
TGCGCCAGCAGCTTGGCTAGCAGGAACACTGAAGCTTTCTTT
CASSLASRNTEAFF
>TRBV5-4|.|.|TRBJ1-2
TGTGCCAGCAGCGGAGAGGGGAGGGGCTACACCTTC
CASSGEGRGYTF
>TRBV7-2|.|TRBD1|TRBJ2-1
TGTGCCAGCAGCTTAGTGAAGGGGGCAAGTGAGCAGTTCTTC
CASSLVKGASEQFF
>TRBV7-6|.|.|TRBJ1-1
TGTGCCAGCAGCTTATATCAGGGAGGCACGCTTAACACTGAAGCTTTCTTT
CASSLYQGGTLNTEAFF
>TRBV19|.|.|TRBJ1-3
TGTGCCAGTAGGCGGGGACGGGCCACGTCTGGAAACACCATATATTTT
CASRRGRATSGNTIYF
>TRBV29-1|once|TRBD1|TRBJ1-4
TGCAGCGTTGGGGATGCCGGGACAGGCGCGGAAAAACTGTTTTTT
CSVGDAGTGAEKLFF
>TRBV19|.|.|TRBJ1-3
TGTGCCAGTAGTATTACCGCCGGAAACACCATATATTTT
CASSITAGNTIYF
>TRBV6-6|.|.|TRBJ1-6
TGTGCCAGCAGTCCGAGAGGGGCATCACCCCTCCACTTT
CASSPRGASPLHF
>TRBV18|once|.|TRBJ2-3
TGTGCCAGCTCACCCACCCTCACAGATACGCAGTATTTT
CASSPTLTDTQYF
>TRBV18|.|.|TRBJ2-6
TGTGCCAGCTCACCACTTATCTCCAGAACCCGCTCTGGGGCCAACGTCCTGACTTTC
CASSPLISRTRSGANVLTF
>TRBV5-6|once|.|TRBJ1-6
TGTGCCAGCAGCTTCGCGGGGGCCGGCTCACCCCTCCACTTT
CASSFAGAGSPLHF
>TRBV27|.|TRBD2|TRBJ2-1
TGTGCCAGCAGTCCCCGTCCTCGGACTAGCGGGAGTAGCTCCTACAATGAGCAGTTCTTC
CASSPRPRTSGSSSYNEQFF
>TRBV4-3|once|.|TRBJ1-5
TGCGCCAGCAGCCAGGGCCGCGGAAATACGCCCCAGCATTTT
CASSQGRGNTPQHF
>TRBV11-3|.|.|TRBJ2-1
TGTGCCAGCCGCCCCCAGATTTACAATGAGCAGTTCTTC
CASRPQIYNEQFF
>TRBV7-9|.|.|TRBJ1-1
TGTGCCAGCAGCTTAGAGTTCAGGGTATCTGGCGCTTTCTTT
CASSLEFRVSGAFF
>TRBV7-8|.|TRBD1|TRBJ1-1
TGTGCCAGCAGCCCACTTCGGACAGGGGGCAGAAGGACTGAAGCTTTCTTT
CASSPLRTGGRRTEAFF
>TRBV5-8|.|.|TRBJ1-1
TGTGCCAGCAGCTCGGCAGGGTGGCGAATGAACACTGAAGCTTTCTTT
CASSSAGWRMNTEAFF
>TRBV7-6|.|.|TRBJ2-2
TGTGCCAGCAGCTTTAGACCCGGGGGAAACACCGGGGAGCTGTTTTTT
CASSFRPGGNTGELFF
>TRBV9|.|.|TRBJ1-1
TGTGCCAGCAGTGTACAGGTGCTGAACACTGAAGCTTTCTTT
CASSVQVLNTEAFF
>TRBV18|once|.|TRBJ2-2
.
CASSFGAGGELFF
>TRBV6-1|.|TRBD1|TRBJ2-7
TGTGCCAGCAGTGTAGGGACAGGGTACGAGCAGTACTTC
CASSVGTGYEQYF
>TRBV7-9|.|.|TRBJ1-2
TGTGCCAGCAGCTTAGGTTTTTCGGGGGGCGGCTACACCTTC
CASSLGFSGGGYTF
>TRBV18|.|TRBD1|TRBJ1-1
TGTGCCAGCTCACCGCCCGGGACAGGGTACAACGCTTTCTTT
CASSPPGTGYNAFF
>TRBV6-4|.|.|TRBJ2-3
TGTGCCAGCAGTGTCCAGGGTTTGACAGATACGCAGTATTTT
CASSVQGLTDTQYF
>TRBV7-2|.|.|TRBJ2-7
TGTGCCAGCAGCGTACTGCCAACGTTTGGATCCGAGCAGTACTTC
CASSVLPTFGSEQYF
>TRBV7-2|.|TRBD1|TRBJ1-3
TGTGCCAGCAGCCCAGGGGGGTTACAGGGGGCGGGTGGAAACACCATATATTTT
CASSPGGLQGAGGNTIYF
>TRBV7-2|few|TRBD2|TRBJ2-5
TGTGCCAGCAGCGTAGCGGGGTTTCAAGAGACCCAGTACTTC
CASSVAGFQETQYF
>TRBV6-5|few|TRBD1|TRBJ1-6
TGTGCCAGCAGTTCCCGACAGGGCTCACCCCTCCACTTT
CASSSRQGSPLHF
>TRBV7-2|.|TRBD1|TRBJ1-5
TGTGCCAGCACCCCAACAGGGGGCGGAAATCAGCCCCAGCATTTT
CASTPTGGGNQPQHF
>TRBV29-1|.|.|TRBJ1-2
TGCAGCGTTGTTGGACAGCAATATGGCTACACCTTC
CSVVGQQYGYTF
>TRBV2|few|.|TRBJ1-1
TGTGCCAGCAGTGTTCGGACGGGGGCCACTGAAGCTTTCTTT
CASSVRTGATEAFF
>TRBV5-4|few|TRBD1|TRBJ2-4
TGTGCCAGCAGCCAACAGGGGGCAACGGACATTCAGTACTTC
CASSQQGATDIQYF
>TRBV5-8|.|TRBD1|TRBJ2-3
TGTGCCAGCAGCTCCGGGACAGGGGCCGCTAGCAGGTCAGATACGCAGTATTTT
CASSSGTGAASRSDTQYF
>TRBV7-9|.|.|TRBJ2-3
TGTGCCAGCAGCTTAGTTTCGTCGGGGGTAGATACGCAGTATTTT
CASSLVSSGVDTQYF
>TRBV2|.|TRBD1|TRBJ2-2
TGTGCCAGCAACTGGGACAGGACCGCGAACACCGGGGAGCTGTTTTTT
CASNWDRTANTGELFF
>TRBV30|few|.|TRBJ1-1
TGTGCCTGGAAAGGACAGTTGAACACTGAAGCTTTCTTT
CAWKGQLNTEAFF
>TRBV2|.|TRBD1|TRBJ1-2
TGTGCCAGCAGCAGACAGGGTATCGGCTCCTATGGCTACACCTTC
CASSRQGIGSYGYTF
>TRBV10-3|.|TRBD2|TRBJ2-3
TGTGCCATCAGTTCCCTAGCGGGGGCGGACACAGATACGCAGTATTTT
CAISSLAGADTDTQYF